This TCR beta chain emerged from a study of regulatory T cells in long-lasting Graves disease. Whole-study results and caveats: Persistent Graves' disease cases displayed lower TCR diversity than newly diagnosed ones.

Researchers made TCR beta libraries by using iRepertoire HTBI primers and running Arm-PCR on CDR3 regions. Authors' methods: Detected in the samples were around 59 TRBV and around 15 TRBJ segments. Via MiXCR, TCRdb re-called the multiplex PCR reads, giving one row per CDR3 protein. These V and J calls are TCRdb output, not the study's own analysis. The data show about 370,000 distinct CDR3 sequences, around 16% seen once. Time point denoted: newly diagnosed GD, antithyroid drugs for less than 3 months. PBMC-extracted RNA yielded the TCR library. This clonotype was picked up a small number of times. Its matching antigen is unknown. The sample consisted of peripheral blood mononuclear cells (PBMCs), taken at new diagnosis, from a patient treated with antithyroid drugs. The TCR was taken from a female donor with Graves disease.

CDR3 DNA sequence: TGTGCCAGCAGCTTGTGGGGGGCAGAAGAGACCCAGTACTTC. It encodes CASSLWGAEETQYF. This chain uses TRBV11-3 with TRBJ2-5, with D perhaps TRBD1 or TRBD2 (6 bases each). There are 14 residues in the CDR3. Trimming removed 3 bases at V and 3 bases at J, with 11 bases between. Germline V gives CDR1 SGHNT, CDR2 YENEEA.